Following are 5 T cell receptor beta chains from one sample sequenced in a study of shared clonotypes between healthy human individuals (dated by TCRdb to 2020 to 2022). CD8 naive samples were CD45RO-negative cells positively selected for CCR7, giving a CD45RA+CCR7+ population that excluded TemRA cells. Library preparation employed the immunoSEQ multiplex PCR assay. What TCRdb holds here is the immuneACCESS table cut down to in-frame rearrangements. Part of the clones is not present; checked against another copy, under half of the missing clones reflect an unresolved V gene, and the others are unexplained. A total of about 2 million clones appear in this sample, approximately 95% of them only once. The ten largest clonotypes hold around 1.2% of the sample. The sample comprised naive CD8+ T cells sorted from blood. This specimen's cell subset or site label, per the study, means: CD45RA+CCR7+. These TCRs come from a young man in good health.

Regarding this clone: Other DNA sequences in this specimen translate into the identical CDR3. CDR3 sequence reads: CASSETGPAYEQYF. The CDR3 coding sequence is TGTGCCAGCAGTGAAACGGGGCCCGCCTACGAGCAGTACTTC. V is TRBV6-1 and J is TRBJ2-7; D possibly matches TRBD1 or TRBD2 (5 bases each). This CDR3 contains 14 residues. Trimming took off 2 bases at V and 2 bases at J, with 10 bases between the two ends. Germline CDR1 reads MNHNS; CDR2 reads SASEGT.

Here the CDR3 DNA reads TGCGCCAGCAGTGTAGCGGGAGGGCCCAATGAGCAGTTCTTC. This codes for CASSVAGGPNEQFF. The V call is TRBV10-1, the J call TRBJ2-1; 11 bases map to TRBD2. The V gene's germline CDR1 is WNHNN and CDR2 SYGVQD (reference sequence). V shed 4 bases and J 6 bases; nucleotides not matched to a gene: 2. The CDR3 length is 14 residues.

The rearrangement joins TRBV7-3 to TRBJ1-6; 8 bases map to TRBD1. The junction had 4 bases not matched to a gene; V was cut back by 1 base and J by 8 bases. Germline CDR1 SGHTA, CDR2 FQGTGA. This CDR3 is 15 amino acids long. This CDR3 reads CASSLRGQEYSPLHF. CDR3 bases: TGTGCCAGCAGCTTAAGGGGACAGGAGTATTCACCCCTCCACTTT. Together with reference TRBV7-3 and TRBJ1-6, the CDR3 gives the full variable domain: GAGVSQTPSNKVTEKGKYVELRCDPISGHTALYWYRQSLGQGPEFLIYFQGTGAADDSGLPNDRFFAVRPEGSVSTLKIQRTERGDSAVYLCASSLRGQEYSPLHFGNGTRLTVT.

This rearrangement joins TRBV5-1 to TRBJ2-1; D is uncertain. Trimming left V 7 bases short and J 6 bases short, with 8 bases between. Germline values: CDR1 SGHRS, CDR2 YFSETQ. The CDR3 has 11 residues. CDR3 residues: CASSDGNEQFF. Here the CDR3 DNA reads TGCGCCAGCTCGGACGGCAATGAGCAGTTCTTC.

The rearrangement joins TRBV5-8 to TRBJ1-3; possibly TRBD1 for D (5 bases). V shed 1 base and J shed 0 bases, with 14 bases lying between them. The CDR3 covers 17 residues. Per germline, CDR1 SGHTS and CDR2 YDEGEE. CDR3: CASSLRPGTYSGNTIYF. DNA of the CDR3: TGTGCCAGCAGCTTGCGGCCCGGGACTTACTCTGGAAACACCATATATTTT.